The T cell receptor beta chain under discussion was sequenced for a study of OX40 agonist ivuxolimab in advanced cancers. Findings of the study overall: Among the nonresponders, some also had low normalized T-cell clonal expansion. The investigators did not determine what antigen specificity the expanded peripheral T cells had.

This clone was counted once. No antigen is known for it. Looked up from germline, CDR1 is SGHTA and CDR2 is FQGTGA. Trimming removed 5 bases from V and 7 bases from J; junction bases left unmatched: 7. The CDR3 spans 13 residues. The assay was immunoSEQ multiplex PCR, and TCRdb's table has in-frame clones only and misses some. Of some 75,000 clones listed, 65% to 90% are singletons. This receptor was obtained from an adult with an advanced solid tumor such as melanoma, head and neck, liver or kidney cancer. The chain links TRBV7-3 to TRBJ2-5; 7 bases fit TRBD1. The source was CD4+ or CD8+ T cells sorted from blood, collected in a trial of the OX40 agonist ivuxolimab. The CDR3 nucleotides are TGTGCCAGCAGCCCCCGGACAGGAGGGACCCAGTACTTC. This encodes CASSPRTGGTQYF.